Listed below are T cell receptor beta chains from one sample, sequenced in a study of beta chain features in type 1 diabetes. Repertoires were generated with immunoSEQ multiplex PCR, while TCRdb's copy carries only in-frame clones and drops some. Of 450,000 to 550,000 clones detected, about 30% appear once; the ten largest clones hold roughly 0.066%. The specimen sequenced was naive CD4+ T cells from blood. The receptors were gathered from a man younger than 30 in good health. CDR3s include the opening cysteine and the closing phenylalanine or tryptophan. A D gene is named only where the DNA matches it firmly. The listing skips clone size in some rows; elsewhere it reads once, few, many or a size class.

TRBJ2-3 | - | few | TRBV7-2 | CASSLRSGPSTDTQYF | TGTGCCAGCAGCTTACGTAGCGGCCCCAGCACAGATACGCAGTATTTT
TRBJ2-2 | - | - | TRBV25-1 | CASSEYSAGPTGELFF | TGTGCCAGCAGTGAATATTCGGCAGGCCCCACCGGGGAGCTGTTTTTT
TRBJ1-1 | - | - | TRBV4-2 | CASSQGTVDTEAFF | TGTGCCAGCAGCCAAGGGACCGTTGACACTGAAGCTTTCTTT
TRBJ2-1 | TRBD2 | few | TRBV29-1 | CSARTSEYNEQFF | TGCAGCGCCAGGACTAGCGAGTACAATGAGCAGTTCTTC
TRBJ2-3 | TRBD2 | - | TRBV4-3 | CASSHGSGRSQDTQYF | TGCGCCAGCAGCCACGGTAGCGGGAGATCCCAAGATACGCAGTATTTT
TRBJ2-7 | - | - | TRBV28 | CASRSEQKQYF | TGTGCCAGCAGGTCAGAGCAGAAGCAGTACTTC
TRBJ1-2 | - | few | TRBV2 | CASSVQALYGYTF | TGTGCCAGCAGTGTGCAGGCACTCTATGGCTACACCTTC
TRBJ2-3 | - | few | TRBV2 | CASSERGTDTQYF | TGTGCCAGCAGTGAGCGGGGCACAGATACGCAGTATTTT
TRBJ2-3 | TRBD2 | - | TRBV11-3 | CASSLGLATDTQYF | TGTGCCAGCAGTTTGGGACTAGCGACAGATACGCAGTATTTT
TRBJ2-2 | - | few | TRBV14 | CATRRVGAGELFF | TGTGCCACACGGCGGGTTGGAGCCGGGGAGCTGTTTTTT
TRBJ2-1 | TRBD2 | few | TRBV18 | CASSTGTSGSMDEQFF | TGTGCCAGCTCAACCGGGACTAGCGGGAGTATGGATGAGCAGTTCTTC
TRBJ2-7 | - | - | TRBV11-2 | CASSLALASSSYEQYF | TGTGCCAGCAGCTTAGCCCTGGCCTCAAGCTCCTACGAGCAGTACTTC
TRBJ2-3 | - | - | TRBV9 | CASSPRGAENTQYF | TGTGCCAGCAGCCCCCGAGGCGCCGAGAATACGCAGTATTTT
TRBJ2-3 | TRBD2 | few | TRBV5-1 | CASRTSGSTDTQYF | TGCGCCAGCAGAACTAGCGGAAGCACAGATACGCAGTATTTT
TRBJ2-3 | TRBD2 | - | TRBV7-3 | CASSLSASGIADTQYF | TGTGCCAGCAGCTTATCGGCTAGCGGGATTGCAGATACGCAGTATTTT